This T cell receptor (beta chain) was sequenced in a study of shared clonotypes between healthy human individuals. Whole-study findings and limits: Only blood was sampled; tissue repertoires likely differ. Donors were few, which limited the genetic and exposure-history diversity represented.

V was pared by 4 bases and J by 1 base, with 14 bases between. CDR3 length: 15 amino acids. Germline V CDR1 and CDR2: SQVTM, ANQGSEA. The assay used deep level. TCRdb's table, derived via immunoSEQ multiplex PCR, lists solely in-frame clones and lacks some. Of roughly 380,000 clones listed, just over 95% were seen once; the top ten hold 0.32%. As regards this clone: What it recognizes is unknown.

The specimen sequenced was memory CD8+ T cells sorted from blood. Regarding subset: CD45RO+ cells pooled with CCR7-negative TemRA cells. The receptor was isolated from a man aged 25-40 years in good health. This chain links TRBV29-1 with TRBJ2-4; D may be TRBD1 (7 bases). Here the CDR3 DNA reads TGCAGCGTTGGATTTGGAGGGGGCGCCAAAAACATTCAGTACTTC. Its protein is CSVGFGGGAKNIQYF. The full variable domain, in which reference TRBV29-1 and TRBJ2-4 provide the parts outside the CDR3, is SAVISQKPSRDICQRGTSLTIQCQVDSQVTMMFWYRQQPGQSLTLIATANQGSEATYESGFVIDKFPISRPNLTFSTLTVSNMSPEDSSIYLCSVGFGGGAKNIQYFGAGTRLSVL.